The present entry profiles one TCR beta chain with its context. This sample stems from a study of blood T cell repertoires in COVID-19. On the study more broadly: Material from acute and convalescent COVID-19 was sourced from the United States, Italy and Spain. Sources were T cells, B-cell-depleted T cells, or PBMCs; the material itself was cDNA or gDNA.

The germline V gene encodes CDR1 SGHAT and CDR2 FQNNGV. The CDR3 has 12 amino acids. V gave up 4 bases and J gave up 8 bases, with 9 bases separating them. Profiling relied on immunoSEQ multiplex PCR, and the TCRdb table lists in-frame clones only, not all of them. The table includes hundreds of thousands of clones, approximately 90% detected once. The sequencing input was peripheral blood. This TCR came from a woman between 25 and 40 years old who had recovered from COVID-19. The gene calls are TRBV11-2 and TRBJ2-1; no firm D call. In nucleotides, the CDR3 is TGTGCCAGCAGCTCAGAGGCGGATGAGCAGTTCTTC. The encoded protein is CASSSEADEQFF. The full variable domain, in which reference TRBV11-2 and TRBJ2-1 provide the parts outside the CDR3, is EAGVAQSPRYKIIEKRQSVAFWCNPISGHATLYWYQQILGQGPKLLIQFQNNGVVDDSQLPKDRFSAERLKGVDSTLKIQPAKLEDSAVYLCASSSEADEQFFGPGTRLTVL.